This T cell receptor (beta chain) derives from a study of CD4 T cell repertoires in COVID-19. The repertoire was sequenced with immunoSEQ multiplex PCR; TCRdb's copy has only in-frame clones and lacks some. The sample has 350 to 450 clones, almost 8.5% seen once. There are 13 residues in the CDR3. The germline gives CDR1 MRHNA, CDR2 SNTAGT. V lost 7 bases to trimming and J lost 6 bases, with 13 bases between them. This clone is labeled large. Its antigen remains unknown. Stimulation with autologous monocytes and recombinant SARS-CoV-2 spike or nucleoprotein produced proliferating antigen-reactive T cell lines.

Sequencing used central memory CD4+ T cells, cultured in vitro, obtained after recovery from COVID-19. The clonotype comes from a human donor who had COVID-19. The chain couples TRBV6-4 to TRBJ1-5; D gene ambiguous. This CDR3 is CASNWRGGQPQHF. In DNA form, the CDR3 reads TGTGCCAGCAATTGGCGCGGAGGTCAGCCCCAGCATTTT.